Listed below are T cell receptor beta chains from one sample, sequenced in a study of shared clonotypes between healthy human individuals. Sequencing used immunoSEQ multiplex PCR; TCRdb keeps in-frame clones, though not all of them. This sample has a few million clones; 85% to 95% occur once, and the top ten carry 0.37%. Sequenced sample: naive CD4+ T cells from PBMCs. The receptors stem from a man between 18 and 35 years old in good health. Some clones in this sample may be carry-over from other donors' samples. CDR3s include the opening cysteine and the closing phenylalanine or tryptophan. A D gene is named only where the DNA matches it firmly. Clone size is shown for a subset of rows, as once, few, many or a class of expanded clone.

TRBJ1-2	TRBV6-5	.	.	TGTGCCAGCAGCCCAGGCGTATATGGCTACACCTTC	CASSPGVYGYTF
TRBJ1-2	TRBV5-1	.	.	TGCGCCAGCAGCTTGGATCCGGGGGTCGGGTATGGCTACACCTTC	CASSLDPGVGYGYTF
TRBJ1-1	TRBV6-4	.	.	TGTGCCAGCAGTGCCGTCCCTTTTATGGCTGAAGCTTTCTTT	CASSAVPFMAEAFF
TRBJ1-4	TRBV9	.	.	TGTGCCAGCAGCGGAGGGGGGGAAAAACTGTTTTTT	CASSGGGEKLFF
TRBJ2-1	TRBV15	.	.	TGTGCCACCAGCAGAGCCCCGGAGGAGATCTTCTCCTACAATGAGCAGTTCTTC	CATSRAPEEIFSYNEQFF
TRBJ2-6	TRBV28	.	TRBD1	TGTGCCAGCAGTTTAACTCGGGACAGCCTGCCTGGGGCCAACGTCCTGACTTTC	CASSLTRDSLPGANVLTF
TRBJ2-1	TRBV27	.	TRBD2	TGTGCCAGCAGTTTAGGCCTAGCGGGAGGGGAGCAGTTCTTC	CASSLGLAGGEQFF
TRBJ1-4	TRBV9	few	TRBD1	TGTGCCAGCACCAAGAGGGCAGGGGGTGAAAAACTGTTTTTT	CASTKRAGGEKLFF
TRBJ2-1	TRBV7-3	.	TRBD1	TGTGCCAGCAGCTGGGACAGTTACAATGAGCAGTTCTTC	CASSWDSYNEQFF
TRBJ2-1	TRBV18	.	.	TGTGCCAGCTCACCCCCCGGACAGCCCTACAATGAGCAGTTCTTC	CASSPPGQPYNEQFF
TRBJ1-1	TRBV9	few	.	TGTGCCAGCAGCGTAGGGCAGGGGCCGGCTTTCTTT	CASSVGQGPAFF
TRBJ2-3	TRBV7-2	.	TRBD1	TGTGCCAGCTCACGACAGGGGGTCAACACAGATACGCAGTATTTT	CASSRQGVNTDTQYF
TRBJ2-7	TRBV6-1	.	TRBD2	TGTGCCAGCAGCCGACTAGCGGGGGACTACGAGCAGTACTTC	CASSRLAGDYEQYF
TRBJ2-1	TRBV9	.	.	TGTGCCAGCAGCGTAAATGTAGACAATGAGCAGTTCTTC	CASSVNVDNEQFF
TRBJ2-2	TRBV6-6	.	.	TGTGCCAGCACATACAGGGTAGAGAACACCGGGGAGCTGTTTTTT	CASTYRVENTGELFF
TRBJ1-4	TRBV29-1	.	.	TGCAGCGTTGAAAATGAAGGGGAAAAACTGTTTTTT	CSVENEGEKLFF